Sequencing of this TCR beta chain was carried out in a study of spatial heterogeneity in lung cancer. Study information: Alpha-chain sequences were detected in numbers that were consistently lower than beta-chain sequences.

By frequency in the sample, this clonotype is medium-sized. As an off-target read in a library built for alpha chains, this beta chain has a frequency of little significance. This sample's time point: sample taken at primary tumor resection. Unsorted samples of tumor, nontumor lung or frozen PBMC had their whole RNA sequenced. Donation came from approximately 69 patients with untreated early-stage non-small cell lung cancer. Every TCR cDNA molecule carried a tag that served as a unique molecular identifier. TCRdb re-derived calls from the 5' RACE reads in MiXCR, one entry per CDR3 protein. The sample has about 2,000 distinct CDR3 sequences, approximately 7.8% seen once. Between the trimmed V and J ends, which lost 2 bases and 4 bases, there was a span of 11 bases. Germline lookup yields CDR1 MNHEY and CDR2 SMNVEV (reference sequence). The CDR3 has 14 residues.

The origin of this receptor is a male donor with early-stage non-small cell lung cancer. This sequence joins TRBV27 and TRBJ1-1; TRBD1 is a possible D gene (6 bases). The sequences come from normal lung tissue next to the tumor, collected at surgery. CDR3 bases: TGTGCCAGCAGTTTAGTCAGGGGAAGCACTGAAGCTTTCTTT. Translation gives CASSLVRGSTEAFF.